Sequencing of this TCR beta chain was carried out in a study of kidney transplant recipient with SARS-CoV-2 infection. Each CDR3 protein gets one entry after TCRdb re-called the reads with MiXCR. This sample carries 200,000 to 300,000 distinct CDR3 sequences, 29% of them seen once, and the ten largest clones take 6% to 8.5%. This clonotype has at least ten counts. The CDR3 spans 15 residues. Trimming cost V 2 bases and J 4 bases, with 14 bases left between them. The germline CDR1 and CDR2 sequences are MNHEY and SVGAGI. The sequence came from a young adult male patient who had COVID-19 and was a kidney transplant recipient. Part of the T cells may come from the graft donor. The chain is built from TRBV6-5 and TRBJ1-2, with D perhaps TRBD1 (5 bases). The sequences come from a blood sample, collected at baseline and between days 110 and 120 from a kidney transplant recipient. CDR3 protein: CASSYGDGPSYGYTF. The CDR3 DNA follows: TGTGCCAGCAGTTACGGGGACGGACCCTCCTATGGCTACACCTTC.